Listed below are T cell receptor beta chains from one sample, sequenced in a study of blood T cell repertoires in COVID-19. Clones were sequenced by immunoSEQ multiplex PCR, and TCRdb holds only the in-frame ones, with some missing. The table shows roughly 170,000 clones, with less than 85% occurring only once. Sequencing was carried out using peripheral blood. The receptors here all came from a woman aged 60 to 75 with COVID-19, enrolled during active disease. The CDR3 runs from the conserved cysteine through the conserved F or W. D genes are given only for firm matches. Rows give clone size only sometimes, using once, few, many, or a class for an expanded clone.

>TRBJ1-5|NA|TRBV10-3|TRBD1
CAISVGQGIGQPQHF
TGTGCCATCAGTGTTGGACAGGGTATAGGTCAGCCCCAGCATTTT
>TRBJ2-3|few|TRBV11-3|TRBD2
CASSYSRGGARTDTQYF
TGTGCCAGCAGCTACTCGCGGGGGGGGGCCCGCACAGATACGCAGTATTTT
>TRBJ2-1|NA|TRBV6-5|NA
CASTGTDYNEQFF
TGTGCCAGCACCGGGACTGACTACAATGAGCAGTTCTTC
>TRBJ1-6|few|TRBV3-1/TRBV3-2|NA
CASSHGVGARNSPLHF
TGTGCCAGCAGCCACGGGGTAGGCGCAAGGAATTCACCCCTCCACTTT
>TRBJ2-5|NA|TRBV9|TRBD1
CASSADDRVQETQYF
TGTGCCAGCAGCGCCGATGACAGGGTACAAGAGACCCAGTACTTC
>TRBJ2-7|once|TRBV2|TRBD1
CASSESAGGPYEQYF
TGTGCCAGCAGTGAGTCGGCAGGGGGCCCCTACGAGCAGTACTTC
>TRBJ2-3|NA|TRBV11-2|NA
CASSLTGARASDTQYF
TGTGCCAGCAGCTTAACGGGAGCGAGGGCTTCAGATACGCAGTATTTT
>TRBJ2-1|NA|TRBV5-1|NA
CASSLESGGPLEQFF
TGCGCCAGCAGCTTGGAGTCGGGGGGCCCCCTTGAGCAGTTCTTC
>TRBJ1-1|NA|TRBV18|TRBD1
CASSYGQATEAFF
TGTGCCAGCTCTTATGGACAGGCCACTGAAGCTTTCTTT
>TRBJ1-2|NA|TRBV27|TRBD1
CASSLRTGGASYGYTF
TGTGCCAGCAGTTTAAGGACAGGGGGTGCGAGCTATGGCTACACCTTC
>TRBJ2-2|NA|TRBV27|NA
CASSRMLQDNTGELFF
TGTGCCAGCAGTCGTATGCTACAGGATAACACCGGGGAGCTGTTTTTT
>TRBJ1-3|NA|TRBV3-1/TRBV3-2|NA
CASSQARVNSGNTIYF
TGTGCCAGCAGCCAAGCCAGGGTGAACTCTGGAAACACCATATATTTT
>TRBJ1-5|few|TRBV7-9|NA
CASSPTGNQPQHF
TGTGCCAGCAGCCCCACGGGGAATCAGCCCCAGCATTTT
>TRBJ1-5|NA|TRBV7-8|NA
CASSRAHDRHNLQPQHF
TGTGCCAGCAGCCGAGCCCACGACAGGCACAATTTGCAGCCCCAGCATTTT
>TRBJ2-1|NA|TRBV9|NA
CASSVASSYNEQFF
TGTGCCAGCAGCGTAGCTAGTTCCTACAATGAGCAGTTCTTC
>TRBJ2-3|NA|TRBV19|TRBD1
CASRDRGHTDTQYF
TGTGCCAGTAGGGACAGGGGACACACAGATACGCAGTATTTT
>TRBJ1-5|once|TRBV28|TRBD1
CASSLTGGVQPQHF
TGTGCCAGCAGTTTGACAGGGGGCGTACAGCCCCAGCATTTT
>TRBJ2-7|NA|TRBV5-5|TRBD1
CASSFQTGQVVYEQYF
TGTGCCAGCAGCTTCCAGACAGGGCAGGTTGTCTACGAGCAGTACTTC
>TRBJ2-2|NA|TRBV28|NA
CASVGVTGELFF
TGTGCCAGCGTAGGGGTGACCGGGGAGCTGTTTTTT
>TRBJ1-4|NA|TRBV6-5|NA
CASTSGDATNEKLFF
TGTGCCAGCACCTCAGGGGATGCAACTAATGAAAAACTGTTTTTT
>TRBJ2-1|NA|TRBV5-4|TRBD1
CASSLGGQGIHEQFF
TGTGCCAGCAGCTTGGGGGGACAGGGTATCCATGAGCAGTTCTTC
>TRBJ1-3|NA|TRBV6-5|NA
CASSYDGISGNTIYF
TGTGCCAGCAGTTACGACGGGATCTCTGGAAACACCATATATTTT
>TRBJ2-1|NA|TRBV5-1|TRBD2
CASSSGTSGRSYNEQFF
TGCGCCAGCAGCTCCGGGACTAGCGGGAGGTCCTACAATGAGCAGTTCTTC
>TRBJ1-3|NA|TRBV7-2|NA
CASSLVRGSPSGNTIYF
TGTGCCAGCAGCTTAGTGCGGGGGTCTCCCTCTGGAAACACCATATATTTT
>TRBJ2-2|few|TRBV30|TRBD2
CAWERGANTGELFF
TGTGCCTGGGAGCGGGGCGCGAACACCGGGGAGCTGTTTTTT
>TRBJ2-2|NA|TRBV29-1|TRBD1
CSASPGTGLAGELFF
TGCAGCGCCTCACCTGGGACAGGGTTGGCCGGGGAGCTGTTTTTT
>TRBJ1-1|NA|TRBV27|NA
CASTGGAGTEAFF
TGTGCCAGCACCGGGGGGGCCGGTACTGAAGCTTTCTTT